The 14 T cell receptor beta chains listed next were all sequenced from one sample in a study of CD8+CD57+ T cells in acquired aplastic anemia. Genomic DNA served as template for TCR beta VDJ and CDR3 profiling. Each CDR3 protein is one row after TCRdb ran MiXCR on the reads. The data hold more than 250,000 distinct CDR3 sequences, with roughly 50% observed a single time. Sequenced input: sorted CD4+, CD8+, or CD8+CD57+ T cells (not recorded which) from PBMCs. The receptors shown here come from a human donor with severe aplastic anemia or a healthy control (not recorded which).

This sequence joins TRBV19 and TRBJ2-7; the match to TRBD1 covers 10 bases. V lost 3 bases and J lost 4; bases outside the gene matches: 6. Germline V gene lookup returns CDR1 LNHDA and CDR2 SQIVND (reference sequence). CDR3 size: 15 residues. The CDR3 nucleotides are TGTGCCAGTAGTATCGGGGACAGGGGAGGGTACGAGCAGTACTTC. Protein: CASSIGDRGGYEQYF.

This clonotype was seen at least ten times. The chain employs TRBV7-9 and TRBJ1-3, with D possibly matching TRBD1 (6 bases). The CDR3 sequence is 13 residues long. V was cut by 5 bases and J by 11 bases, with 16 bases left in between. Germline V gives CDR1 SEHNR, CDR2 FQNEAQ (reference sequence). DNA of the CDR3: TGTGCCAGCAGCCCACAGGGAACGGAGTCCATATATTTT. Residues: CASSPQGTESIYF.

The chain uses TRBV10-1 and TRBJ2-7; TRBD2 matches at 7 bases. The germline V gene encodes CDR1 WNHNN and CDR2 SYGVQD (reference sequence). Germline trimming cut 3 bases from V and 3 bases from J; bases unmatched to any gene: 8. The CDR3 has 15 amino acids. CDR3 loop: CASSDWGGRVYEQYF. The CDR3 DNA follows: TGCGCCAGCAGTGATTGGGGAGGGAGAGTCTACGAGCAGTACTTC.

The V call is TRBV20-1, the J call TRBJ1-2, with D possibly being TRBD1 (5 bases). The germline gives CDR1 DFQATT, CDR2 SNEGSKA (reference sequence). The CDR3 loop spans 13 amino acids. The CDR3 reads CCARDPTPFGYTF. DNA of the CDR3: TGCTGCGCCAGGGACCCTACGCCTTTTGGCTACACCTTC.

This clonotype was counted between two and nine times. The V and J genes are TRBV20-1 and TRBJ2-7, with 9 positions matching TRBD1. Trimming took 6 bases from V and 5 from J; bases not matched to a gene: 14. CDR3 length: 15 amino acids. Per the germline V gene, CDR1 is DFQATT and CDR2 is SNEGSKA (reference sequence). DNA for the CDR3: TGCAGTGCCACTCGTGCCGGGACAGGGTACAACGAGCAGTACTTC. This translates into CSATRAGTGYNEQYF.

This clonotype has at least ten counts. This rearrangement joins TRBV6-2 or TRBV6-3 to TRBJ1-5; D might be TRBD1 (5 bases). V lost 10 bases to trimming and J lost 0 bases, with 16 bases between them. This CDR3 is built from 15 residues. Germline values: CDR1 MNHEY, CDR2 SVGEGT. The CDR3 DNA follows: TGTGCCACAATCCGGGACGGCGATAGCAATCAGCCCCAGCATTTT. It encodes CATIRDGDSNQPQHF.

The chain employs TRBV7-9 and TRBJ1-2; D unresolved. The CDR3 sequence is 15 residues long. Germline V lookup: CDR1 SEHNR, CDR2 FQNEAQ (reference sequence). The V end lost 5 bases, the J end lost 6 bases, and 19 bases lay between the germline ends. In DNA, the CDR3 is TGTGCCAGCAGCACTCCGACCCCCGGGCGGGATGGCTACACCTTC. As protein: CASSTPTPGRDGYTF.

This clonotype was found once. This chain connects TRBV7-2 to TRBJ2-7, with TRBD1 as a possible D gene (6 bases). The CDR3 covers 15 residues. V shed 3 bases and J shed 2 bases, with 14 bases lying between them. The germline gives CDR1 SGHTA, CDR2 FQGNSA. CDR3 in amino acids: CASSFQGSVPYEQYF. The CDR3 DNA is TGTGCCAGCAGCTTCCAGGGGAGTGTCCCCTACGAGCAGTACTTC.

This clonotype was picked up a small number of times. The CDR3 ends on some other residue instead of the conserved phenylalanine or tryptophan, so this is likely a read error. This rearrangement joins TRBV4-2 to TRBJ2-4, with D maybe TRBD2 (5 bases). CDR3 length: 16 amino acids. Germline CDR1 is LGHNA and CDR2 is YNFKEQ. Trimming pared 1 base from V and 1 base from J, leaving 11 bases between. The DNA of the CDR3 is TGTGCCAGCAGCCAAGCCGGACTCGGGGCCAAAAACATTCAGTACCTC. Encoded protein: CASSQAGLGAKNIQYL.

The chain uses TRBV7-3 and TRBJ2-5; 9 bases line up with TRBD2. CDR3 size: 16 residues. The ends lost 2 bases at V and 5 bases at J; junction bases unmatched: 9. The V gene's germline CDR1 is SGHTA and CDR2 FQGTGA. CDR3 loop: CASSLDGGRVGETQYF. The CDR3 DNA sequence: TGTGCCAGCAGCTTAGATGGCGGGAGGGTCGGGGAGACCCAGTACTTC.

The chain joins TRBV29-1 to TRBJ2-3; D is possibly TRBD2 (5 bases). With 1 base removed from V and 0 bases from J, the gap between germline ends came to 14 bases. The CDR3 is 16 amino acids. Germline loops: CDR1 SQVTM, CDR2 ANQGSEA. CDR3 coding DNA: TGCAGCGTTGAAGGCCGGGGTGGGCGAAGCACAGATACGCAGTATTTT. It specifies CSVEGRGGRSTDTQYF.

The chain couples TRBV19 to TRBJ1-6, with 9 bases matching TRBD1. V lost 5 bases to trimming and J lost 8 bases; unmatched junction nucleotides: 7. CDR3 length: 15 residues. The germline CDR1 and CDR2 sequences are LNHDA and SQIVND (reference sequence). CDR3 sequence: CASSVRDRVYSPLHF. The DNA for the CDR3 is TGTGCCAGTAGTGTCCGGGACAGGGTATATTCACCCCTCCACTTT.

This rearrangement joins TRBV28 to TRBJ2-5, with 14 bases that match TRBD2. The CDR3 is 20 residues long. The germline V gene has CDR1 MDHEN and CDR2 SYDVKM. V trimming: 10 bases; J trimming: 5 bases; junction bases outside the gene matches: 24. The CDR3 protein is CATQGSGTSGGGDIQETQYF. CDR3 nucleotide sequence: TGTGCCACCCAGGGGAGCGGGACTAGCGGGGGCGGGGACATACAGGAGACCCAGTACTTC. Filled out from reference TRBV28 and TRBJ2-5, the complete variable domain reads DVKVTQSSRYLVKRTGEKVFLECVQDMDHENMFWYRQDPGLGLRLIYFSYDVKMKEKGDIPEGYSVSREKKERFSLILESASTNQTSMYLCATQGSGTSGGGDIQETQYFGPGTRLLVL.

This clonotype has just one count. In DNA form, the CDR3 reads TGTGCCATCAGTAGACAGGACCTTAGGACGGACACTGAAGCTTTCTTT. Translation gives CAISRQDLRTDTEAFF. This rearrangement joins TRBV10-3 to TRBJ1-1; TRBD1 is a possible D gene (6 bases). The CDR3 extends over 16 amino acids. The germline V and J ends were trimmed by 5 bases and 3 bases, with 19 bases remaining between them. Germline-derived CDR1 and CDR2 are ENHRY and SYGVKD.